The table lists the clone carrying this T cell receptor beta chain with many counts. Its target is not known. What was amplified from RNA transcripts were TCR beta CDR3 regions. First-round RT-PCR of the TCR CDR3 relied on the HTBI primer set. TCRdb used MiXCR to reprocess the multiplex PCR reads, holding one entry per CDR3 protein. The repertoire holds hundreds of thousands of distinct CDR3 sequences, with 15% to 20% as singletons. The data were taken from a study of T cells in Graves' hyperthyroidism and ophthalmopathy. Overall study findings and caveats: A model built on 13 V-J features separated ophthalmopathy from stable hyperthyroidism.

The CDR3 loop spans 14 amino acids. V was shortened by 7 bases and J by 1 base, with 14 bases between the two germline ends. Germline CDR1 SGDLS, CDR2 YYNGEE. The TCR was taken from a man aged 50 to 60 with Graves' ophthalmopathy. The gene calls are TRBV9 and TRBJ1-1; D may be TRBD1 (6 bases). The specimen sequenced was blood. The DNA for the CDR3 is TGTGCCAGCGGCAAGAAGGGGGAGAACACTGAAGCTTTCTTT. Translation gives CASGKKGENTEAFF. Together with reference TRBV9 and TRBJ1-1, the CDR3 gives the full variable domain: DSGVTQTPKHLITATGQRVTLRCSPRSGDLSVYWYQQSLDQGLQFLIQYYNGEERAKGNILERFSAQQFPDLHSELNLSSLELGDSALYFCASGKKGENTEAFFGQGTRLTVV.